This T cell receptor (beta chain) originates from a study of CD8+CD57+ T cells in acquired aplastic anemia. Study in general: When averaged, DNA from sorted CD4+ and CD8+ cells came to about 3 ug. Overall study findings and caveats: Patients and controls shared over 25 CD8+ CDR3 sequences, which appeared highly expressed in patients and within their immunodominant clones.

This CDR3 spans 13 amino acids. The V gene lost 5 bases and the J gene lost 6 bases, with 13 bases spanning the gap. Genomic DNA provided the template from which TCR beta VDJ and CDR3 profiles were obtained. One entry per CDR3 protein, called by TCRdb with MiXCR from the reads. The data contain 180,000 or so distinct CDR3 sequences, over 40% of them singletons. For this clonotype: Its antigen remains unidentified.

Selection for sequencing was limited to patients who had shown CD8+CD57+ cell expansion by flow cytometry. The TCR comes from a human donor with aplastic anemia. The V gene is TRBV12-3 or TRBV12-4, the J gene TRBJ1-1; no reliable D call. The sequenced material came from sorted CD4+, CD8+, or CD8+CD57+ T cells (not recorded which) from PBMCs. The CDR3 DNA is TGTGCCAGCAGTAGCTTCCGACAATCTGAAGCTTTCTTT. Translating it yields CASSSFRQSEAFF.